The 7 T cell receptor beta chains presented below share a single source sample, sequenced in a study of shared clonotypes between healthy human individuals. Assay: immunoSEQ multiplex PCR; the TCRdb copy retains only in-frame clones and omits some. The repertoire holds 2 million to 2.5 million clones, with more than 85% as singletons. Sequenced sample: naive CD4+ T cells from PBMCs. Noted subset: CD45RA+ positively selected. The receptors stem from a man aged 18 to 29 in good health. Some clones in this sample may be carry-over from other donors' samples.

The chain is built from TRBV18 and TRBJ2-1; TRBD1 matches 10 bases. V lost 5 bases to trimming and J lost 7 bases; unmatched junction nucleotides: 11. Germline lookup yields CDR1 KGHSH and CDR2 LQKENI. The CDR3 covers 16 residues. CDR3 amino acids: CASSSSGTGDRNEQFF. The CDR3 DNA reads TGTGCCAGCTCATCGTCCGGGACAGGGGATAGGAATGAGCAGTTCTTC.

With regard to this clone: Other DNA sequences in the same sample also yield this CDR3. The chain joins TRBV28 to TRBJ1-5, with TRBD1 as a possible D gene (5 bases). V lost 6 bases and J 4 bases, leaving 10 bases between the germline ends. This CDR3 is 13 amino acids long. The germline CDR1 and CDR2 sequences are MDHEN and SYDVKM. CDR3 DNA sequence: TGTGCCAGCAGCTTAGACAGTAATCAGCCCCAGCATTTT. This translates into CASSLDSNQPQHF.

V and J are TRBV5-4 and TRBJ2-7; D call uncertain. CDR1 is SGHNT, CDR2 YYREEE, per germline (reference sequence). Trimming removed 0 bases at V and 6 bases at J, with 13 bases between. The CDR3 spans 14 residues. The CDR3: CASSLVGFPFEQYF. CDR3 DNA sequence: TGTGCCAGCAGCTTGGTGGGATTTCCCTTCGAGCAGTACTTC.

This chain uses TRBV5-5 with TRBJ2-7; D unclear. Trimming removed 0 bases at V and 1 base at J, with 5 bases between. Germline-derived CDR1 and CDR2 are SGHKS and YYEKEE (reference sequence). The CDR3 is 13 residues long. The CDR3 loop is CASSLAGSYEQYF. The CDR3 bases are TGTGCCAGCAGCTTGGCCGGATCCTACGAGCAGTACTTC.

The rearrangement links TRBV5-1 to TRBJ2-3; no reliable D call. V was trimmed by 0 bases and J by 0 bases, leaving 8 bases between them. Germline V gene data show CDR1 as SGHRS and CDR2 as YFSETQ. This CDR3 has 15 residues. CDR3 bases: TGCGCCAGCAGCTTGGAGCTAATAAGCACAGATACGCAGTATTTT. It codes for CASSLELISTDTQYF.

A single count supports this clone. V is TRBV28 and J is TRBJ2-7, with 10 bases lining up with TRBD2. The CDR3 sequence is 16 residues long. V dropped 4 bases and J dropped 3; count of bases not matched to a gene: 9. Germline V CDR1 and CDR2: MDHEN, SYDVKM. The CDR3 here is CASSSWTSGKIYEQYF. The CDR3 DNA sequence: TGTGCCAGCAGTTCTTGGACTAGCGGTAAAATCTACGAGCAGTACTTC.

The CDR3 nucleotides are TGTGCCAGCTCACAGGGACAGGGGGCTGAGACCCAGTACTTC. It specifies CASSQGQGAETQYF. The chain carries TRBV18 and TRBJ2-5; 12 bases fit TRBD1. The ends lost 4 bases at V and 5 bases at J; junction bases unmatched: 2. This CDR3 region has 14 residues. Germline V CDR1 and CDR2: KGHSH, LQKENI.